There are a few counts of the clone carrying this TCR beta chain. Its cognate antigen is unknown. Researchers made TCR cDNA using 5'RACE template switching, and this step added a universal primer site and UMIs. TCRdb recomputed calls from the 5' RACE reads with MiXCR, one row per CDR3 protein. This sample has a few hundred thousand distinct CDR3 sequences, with under 25% found just once. The data stem from a study of T cells after yellow fever vaccination. V lost 9 bases and J 2 bases, leaving 14 bases between the germline ends. The CDR3 totals 13 residues. In germline, CDR1 is MNHEY, CDR2 SVGEGT. Study-level points and caveats: Most clones from primary vaccination were detected again post-booster (just over 95% CD4, 70% to 90% CD8). Contamination by abundant bulk-population clonotypes could be present in FACS-sorted repertoires.

This sample comprised PBMCs, obtained 15 days after the yellow fever booster vaccination. This chain connects TRBV6-2 or TRBV6-3 to TRBJ2-7; TRBD1 is a possible D gene (6 bases). The clonotype comes from a man aged 30-40 years who received the YFV17D yellow fever vaccine. The CDR3 DNA follows: TGTGCCAGTCAGACAGGCAGAACCTACGAGCAGTACTTC. This encodes CASQTGRTYEQYF.